Listed below are T cell receptor beta chains from one sample, sequenced in a study of shared clonotypes between healthy human individuals. Libraries were prepared by immunoSEQ multiplex PCR; TCRdb keeps only in-frame clonotypes and omits some of them. The sample lists some 2.3 million clones, 85% to 95% occurring once. Sample: naive CD4+ T cells from PBMCs. Receptor source: a man between 18 and 35 years old in good health. Some clones in this sample may be carry-over from other donors' samples. The CDR3 runs from the conserved cysteine through the conserved F or W. D genes are given only for firm matches. The size field is filled for only some rows; it gives once, few, many or a size class.

v_call	d_call	j_call	clone_size	cdr3_aa	cdr3_nt
TRBV25-1	NA	TRBJ2-7	NA	CASSEGEYEQYF	TGTGCCAGCAGTGAAGGGGAGTACGAGCAGTACTTC
TRBV19	NA	TRBJ2-3	NA	CASSIRPTDTQYF	TGTGCCAGTAGTATACGACCCACAGATACGCAGTATTTT
TRBV5-4	TRBD2	TRBJ2-5	NA	CASSPHSGRAGETQYF	TGTGCCAGCAGCCCTCATAGCGGGAGGGCCGGGGAGACCCAGTACTTC
TRBV5-1	NA	TRBJ2-2	NA	CASSPLGRTPSTGELFF	TGCGCCAGCAGCCCTTTGGGTCGTACTCCCAGCACCGGGGAGCTGTTTTTT
TRBV29-1	NA	TRBJ1-4	NA	CSVEGSYNEKLFF	TGCAGCGTTGAAGGCAGCTATAATGAAAAACTGTTTTTT
TRBV6-5	NA	TRBJ1-1	NA	CASSYSGGMNTEAFF	TGTGCCAGCAGTTACTCGGGGGGGATGAACACTGAAGCTTTCTTT
TRBV12-5	NA	TRBJ2-7	once	CASAASIFYEQYF	TGTGCTAGTGCCGCCTCTATATTCTACGAGCAGTACTTC
TRBV4-1	NA	TRBJ1-4	NA	CASSPGHEKLFF	TGCGCCAGCAGCCCAGGTCATGAAAAACTGTTTTTT
TRBV5-3	NA	TRBJ2-2	NA	CARSLPTEGPLPNTGELFF	TGTGCCAGAAGCTTGCCTACCGAGGGCCCGCTCCCGAACACCGGGGAGCTGTTTTTT
TRBV6-5	TRBD1	TRBJ1-5	once	CASSPPGQVNQPQHF	TGTGCCAGCAGTCCGCCGGGACAGGTAAATCAGCCCCAGCATTTT
TRBV30	TRBD2	TRBJ2-3	NA	CAWSIGTTTQYF	TGTGCCTGGAGTATCGGGACTACTACGCAGTATTTT
TRBV6-5	NA	TRBJ1-1	NA	CASKVARRYTEAFF	TGTGCCAGCAAAGTCGCCCGACGATACACTGAAGCTTTCTTT
TRBV5-1	NA	TRBJ2-1	NA	CASSSQHSRNEQFF	TGCGCCAGCAGTTCTCAACACTCGCGTAATGAGCAGTTCTTC
TRBV7-2	TRBD1	TRBJ1-1	NA	CASSFTGGLNTEAFF	TGTGCCAGCAGCTTTACAGGGGGCTTGAACACTGAAGCTTTCTTT
TRBV11-1	NA	TRBJ1-1	NA	CASSLGMDTEAFF	TGTGCCAGCAGCTTAGGGATGGACACTGAAGCTTTCTTT
TRBV6-1	NA	TRBJ2-1	NA	CASSPKVEANEQFF	TGTGCCAGCAGTCCTAAGGTAGAGGCGAATGAGCAGTTCTTC